Presented here are 16 T cell receptor beta chains from one specimen sequenced in a study of blood T cell repertoires in COVID-19. Sequencing used immunoSEQ multiplex PCR; TCRdb keeps in-frame clones, though not all of them. The sample holds around 170,000 clones; about 82% are singletons and the top ten take roughly 9.1%. Sequenced input: PBMCs or T cells enriched from blood (not recorded which). Every receptor here comes from a woman aged 25 to 39 who had recovered from COVID-19.

The rearrangement uses TRBV10-3 and TRBJ2-7; D might be TRBD1 (5 bases). The CDR3 is 13 residues long. Germline V CDR1 and CDR2: ENHRY, SYGVKD. Trimming cost V 7 bases and J 5 bases, with 15 bases left between them. The DNA for the CDR3 is TGTGCCATCACCACGGACAAAGACAACGAGCAGTACTTC. The encoded protein is CAITTDKDNEQYF.

The chain has TRBV7-3 and TRBJ2-3; 9 bases map to TRBD1. J was trimmed by 6 bases and V by 4 bases; bases with no gene match: 2. This CDR3 contains 13 residues. Germline V lookup: CDR1 SGHTA, CDR2 FQGTGA. CDR3: CASSSDRGDTQYF. DNA for the CDR3: TGTGCCAGCAGCTCCGACAGGGGGGATACGCAGTATTTT.

This sequence joins TRBV6-1 and TRBJ2-3, with 8 bases identical to TRBD1. The CDR3 contains 17 residues. With 3 bases clipped from V and 1 base from J, the junction kept 9 bases outside the gene matches. Per germline, CDR1 MNHNS and CDR2 SASEGT. The DNA for the CDR3 is TGTGCCAGCAGTGAGATGGAGACAGGGGTAGGCACAGATACGCAGTATTTT. It codes for CASSEMETGVGTDTQYF.

This sequence joins TRBV27 and TRBJ1-5, with a possible D match to TRBD1 (5 bases). The CDR3 length is 15 residues. Per germline, CDR1 MNHEY and CDR2 SMNVEV (reference sequence). Trimming shortened V by 3 bases and J by 7 bases, and 16 bases separated the two germline ends. The CDR3 sequence: CASSLIGTPGQPQHF. In DNA, the CDR3 is TGTGCCAGCAGTTTGATTGGCACCCCAGGGCAGCCCCAGCATTTT.

This clone was seen a handful of times. CDR3 sequence reads: CASSPRTGLTDTEAFF. Written as DNA, the CDR3 is TGTGCCAGCAGCCCACGGACAGGGCTTACGGACACTGAAGCTTTCTTT. V gene TRBV11-2 combines with J gene TRBJ1-1, with 8 bases lining up with TRBD1. Looked up from germline, CDR1 is SGHAT and CDR2 is FQNNGV. The CDR3 loop spans 16 amino acids. The J segment lost 3 bases and the V segment lost 5 bases, leaving 11 bases of the junction unmatched.

This clone was found once. The chain joins TRBV6-1 to TRBJ2-4, with D possibly being TRBD1 (6 bases). Germline CDR1 is MNHNS and CDR2 is SASEGT. CDR3 size: 18 residues. V lost 0 bases and J lost 2, with 17 bases in between. CDR3 in amino acids: CASSEAPGTFGTKNIQYF. CDR3 sequence (DNA): TGTGCCAGCAGTGAAGCGCCCGGGACATTTGGAACCAAAAACATTCAGTACTTC.

The chain has TRBV7-6 and TRBJ2-5, with 9 nucleotides matching TRBD1. In germline, CDR1 is SGHVS, CDR2 FNYEAQ. The CDR3 has 17 amino acids. Germline trimming cut 5 bases from V and 5 bases from J; bases unmatched to any gene: 15. The CDR3 DNA is TGTGCCAGCAGCACCGATCCGGGACAGGGCAGGATGGAGACCCAGTACTTC. Amino acid sequence: CASSTDPGQGRMETQYF.

The V call is TRBV18, the J call TRBJ2-1, with TRBD1 matching 11 bases. Trimming took 2 bases from V and 12 from J; bases not matched to a gene: 18. CDR1 KGHSH and CDR2 LQKENI come from the germline V gene. This CDR3 region has 18 residues. Written as DNA, the CDR3 is TGTGCCAGCTCACCAACGCGAGGACAGGGGGCCAGCCATATCGCGCAGTTCTTC. Translated, it gives CASSPTRGQGASHIAQFF.

The CDR3 DNA reads as TGTGCCAGCAGCTTAGCCCAGGGGCAGGGAAACACCATATATTTT. It codes for CASSLAQGQGNTIYF. V usage is TRBV7-8 and J usage is TRBJ1-3; perhaps TRBD1 as D (6 bases). The germline V gene has CDR1 SGHVS and CDR2 FQNEAQ. Trimming removed 0 bases from V and 4 bases from J, with 10 bases in between. There are 15 residues in the CDR3.

The gene calls are TRBV3-1 (or the pseudogene TRBV3-2) and TRBJ1-6; possibly TRBD1 for D (6 bases). Germline lookup yields CDR1 LGHDT and CDR2 YNNKEL (reference sequence). Deletions cut 0 bases from V and 11 bases from J, with 20 bases between. The CDR3 extends over 17 amino acids. The CDR3 region is CASSQEVPGTLETPLHF. DNA for the CDR3: TGTGCCAGCAGCCAAGAGGTGCCGGGGACACTAGAAACACCCCTCCACTTT.

This chain links TRBV13 with TRBJ2-3; tentative D call: TRBD2 (5 bases). The CDR3 runs 15 residues. CDR1 is PRHDT and CDR2 is FYEKMQ in the germline V gene (reference sequence). V was clipped by 1 base and J by 5 bases, with 13 bases between them. Written as DNA, the CDR3 is TGTGCCAGCAGCTTAGTGGAAGATCGGGGAGATACGCAGTATTTT. Translating it yields CASSLVEDRGDTQYF.

This clone was picked up one time. CDR3 in DNA: TGCGCCAGCAGCTTGGGGGCAGTGGAGCAGTACTTC. It translates to CASSLGAVEQYF. This sequence joins TRBV5-1 and TRBJ2-7; the D is unclear. The CDR3 is made up of 12 amino acids. V gave up 0 bases and J gave up 7 bases, with 8 bases separating them. Germline loops: CDR1 SGHRS, CDR2 YFSETQ.

About this clone itself: Other nucleotide sequences from this sample produce the same CDR3. The gene calls are TRBV5-1 and TRBJ2-7; tentative D call: TRBD1 (5 bases). V gave up 4 bases and J gave up 3 bases, with 5 bases separating them. Germline CDR1 reads SGHRS; CDR2 reads YFSETQ. The CDR3 runs to 11 residues. CDR3 in amino acids: CASSRGYEQYF. The CDR3 bases are TGCGCCAGCAGCAGGGGCTACGAGCAGTACTTC. The full variable domain, rest sourced from reference TRBV5-1 and TRBJ2-7, is KAGVTQTPRYLIKTRGQQVTLSCSPISGHRSVSWYQQTPGQGLQFLFEYFSETQRNKGNFPGRFSGRQFSNSRSEMNVSTLELGDSALYLCASSRGYEQYFGPGTRLTVT.

The chain employs TRBV19 and TRBJ2-1, with D perhaps TRBD1 (5 bases). The germline V gene has CDR1 LNHDA and CDR2 SQIVND (reference sequence). The V end lost 4 bases, the J end lost 2 bases, and 12 bases lay between the germline ends. This CDR3 spans 15 amino acids. The CDR3 coding sequence is TGTGCCAGTAGTAGCGACAGACTTCCCTACAATGAGCAGTTCTTC. Translated, it gives CASSSDRLPYNEQFF.

The genes are TRBV29-1 and TRBJ1-1; D uncertain. The CDR3 loop spans 11 amino acids. CDR1 is SQVTM and CDR2 is ANQGSEA in the germline V gene. V lost 1 base and J 6 bases, leaving 6 bases between the germline ends. CDR3 sequence (DNA): TGCAGCGTTGAAGGCTATCCTGAAGCTTTCTTT. Protein product: CSVEGYPEAFF.

The chain is built from TRBV7-6 and TRBJ1-1, with D perhaps matching TRBD1 (5 bases). The CDR3 spans 12 residues. CDR1 is SGHVS, CDR2 FNYEAQ, per germline. Trimming took off 6 bases at V and 1 base at J, with 6 bases between the two ends. The DNA of the CDR3 is TGTGCCAGCAGGGGGGGGAACACTGAAGCTTTCTTT. It encodes CASRGGNTEAFF.